These 27 T cell receptor beta chains were sequenced from one sample in a study of CD8 T cells in Susac syndrome. RNA was extracted with the RNeasy kit, and a quantity of about 0.5 to 1 ug was reverse transcribed using random hexamers. From the immunoSEQ multiplex PCR reads, TCRdb called clonotypes with MiXCR, one entry per CDR3 protein. The top ten clones hold around 0.093% of a sample with approximately 260,000 distinct CDR3 sequences, less than 96% of them seen once. The sample comprised CD4+ T cells from PBMCs. The receptors here all came from a human donor with Susac syndrome.

The V and J genes are TRBV29-1 and TRBJ2-1; 9 nucleotides align to TRBD2. The CDR3 totals 13 residues. Germline V gene lookup returns CDR1 SQVTM and CDR2 ANQGSEA. With V trimmed by 3 bases and J by 9 bases, 6 bases remained unmatched. CDR3 coding DNA: TGCAGCGTTGAGGTCGGGACTAGCACTGAGCAGTTCTTC. Translating gives CSVEVGTSTEQFF.

V gene TRBV3-1 combines with J gene TRBJ2-7; 7 bases line up with TRBD2. V lost 5 bases to trimming and J lost 2 bases; unmatched junction nucleotides: 9. Germline assignment: CDR1 LGHDT and CDR2 YNNKEL (reference sequence). The CDR3 is 15 amino acids. CDR3 bases: TGTGCCAGCAGCTTCGTACTAGCGTCCCCCTACGAGCAGTACTTC. Protein product: CASSFVLASPYEQYF.

V is TRBV19 and J is TRBJ1-2; no clear D. This CDR3 spans 10 amino acids. Germline V gene lookup returns CDR1 LNHDA and CDR2 SQIVND (reference sequence). The V end lost 10 bases, the J end lost 7 bases, and 10 bases lay between the germline ends. CDR3 loop: CATWTGGYTF. The CDR3 DNA reads TGTGCCACCTGGACGGGTGGCTACACCTTC.

In its sample, this clonotype was seen once. This chain connects TRBV30 to TRBJ2-1; 13 bases are a match to TRBD2. Germline values: CDR1 GTSNPN, CDR2 SVGIG (reference sequence). The CDR3 has 16 residues. V shed 2 bases and J 9 bases; nucleotides not matched to a gene: 10. CDR3 loop: CAWSPGGTSGIGEQFF. For the CDR3, the DNA is TGTGCCTGGAGTCCCGGTGGGACTAGCGGGATAGGTGAGCAGTTCTTC.

V and J are TRBV6-5 and TRBJ1-2; D is undetermined. The CDR3 covers 15 residues. CDR1 MNHEY and CDR2 SVGAGI come from the germline V gene. Trimming took off 5 bases at V and 0 bases at J, with 13 bases between the two ends. CDR3 residues: CASSRTGLANYGYTF. Here the CDR3 DNA reads TGTGCCAGCAGTCGCACGGGATTAGCTAACTATGGCTACACCTTC.

This chain uses TRBV28 with TRBJ2-4, with 9 bases matching TRBD2. Looked up from germline, CDR1 is MDHEN and CDR2 is SYDVKM. This CDR3 is built from 14 residues. V lost 6 bases, J lost 11 bases, and 11 bases stayed unmatched. In DNA, the CDR3 is TGTGCCAGCAGGCCAACCGGGACTAGCTTCTTTCAGTACTTC. Translated, it gives CASRPTGTSFFQYF. Together with reference TRBV28 and TRBJ2-4, the CDR3 gives the full variable domain: DVKVTQSSRYLVKRTGEKVFLECVQDMDHENMFWYRQDPGLGLRLIYFSYDVKMKEKGDIPEGYSVSREKKERFSLILESASTNQTSMYLCASRPTGTSFFQYFGAGTRLSVL.

V usage is TRBV15 and J usage is TRBJ2-1, with 11 bases lining up with TRBD1. The CDR3 has 15 amino acids. Germline values: CDR1 LNHNV, CDR2 YYDKDF (reference sequence). After removal of 1 base from V and 8 bases from J, the junction contained 4 bases not matched to a gene. The CDR3 loop is CATSRADRGLYEQFF. The CDR3 coding sequence is TGTGCCACCAGCAGAGCGGACAGGGGGCTTTATGAGCAGTTCTTC.

The CDR3 reads CASSLYLGGNEQFF. DNA for the CDR3: TGCGCCAGCAGCTTGTACCTCGGCGGCAATGAGCAGTTCTTC. The rearrangement uses TRBV5-1 and TRBJ2-1; no clear D gene. The CDR3 runs to 14 residues. Germline-derived CDR1 and CDR2 are SGHRS and YFSETQ. V shed 1 base and J shed 6 bases, with 11 bases lying between them.

The chain employs TRBV5-6 and TRBJ2-3; TRBD1 aligns across 9 bases. Germline assignment: CDR1 SGHDT and CDR2 YYEEEE. The V gene end was trimmed by 0 bases and the J gene end by 5 bases; junction bases not matched to a gene: 7. The CDR3 covers 16 residues. The CDR3 protein is CASSLAWTGEVDTQYF. CDR3 in DNA: TGTGCCAGCAGCTTGGCATGGACAGGGGAAGTAGATACGCAGTATTTT.

This chain connects TRBV30 to TRBJ1-2; the match to TRBD1 covers 7 bases. The CDR3 spans 15 residues. Per germline, CDR1 GTSNPN and CDR2 SVGIG (reference sequence). V lost 5 bases and J lost 2; bases outside the gene matches: 11. CDR3 in amino acids: CAWGNRGSRNYGYTF. In nucleotides, the CDR3 is TGTGCCTGGGGAAACAGGGGTTCCCGCAACTATGGCTACACCTTC.

The V and J genes are TRBV7-9 and TRBJ1-1; D is possibly TRBD1 (6 bases). Trimming pared 3 bases from V and 9 bases from J, leaving 14 bases between. The CDR3 has 13 amino acids. CDR1 is SEHNR and CDR2 is FQNEAQ in the germline V gene (reference sequence). As DNA, the CDR3 is TGTGCCAGCAGCTTCCCACAGGGCGGAAAAGCTTTCTTT. This codes for CASSFPQGGKAFF.

This clonotype was seen a single time. This chain uses TRBV7-2 with TRBJ2-2, with D unclear. The CDR3 has 14 residues. Germline-derived CDR1 and CDR2 are SGHTA and FQGNSA. The V end lost 1 base, the J end lost 5 bases, and 8 bases lay between the germline ends. The CDR3 is CASSLEPLTGELFF. The CDR3 coding sequence is TGTGCCAGCAGCTTAGAGCCCCTTACCGGGGAGCTGTTTTTT.

The chain links TRBV12-3 or TRBV12-4 to TRBJ2-5; tentative D call: TRBD2 (5 bases). The CDR3 covers 13 residues. Between the trimmed V and J ends, which lost 5 bases and 3 bases, there was a span of 10 bases. This CDR3 is CASSRSGKETQYF. The CDR3 region has the DNA TGTGCCAGCAGTCGGAGCGGTAAAGAGACCCAGTACTTC.

This clonotype was recorded a few times. The chain carries TRBV4-3 and TRBJ1-1; TRBD1 might be the D (6 bases). The CDR3 runs to 14 residues. Trimming took off 7 bases at V and 6 bases at J, with 18 bases between the two ends. Germline assignment: CDR1 LGHNA and CDR2 YSLEER. CDR3 loop: CASTRGETEPEAFF. The CDR3 nucleotides read TGCGCCAGCACTAGGGGGGAAACTGAACCTGAAGCTTTCTTT.

The rearrangement joins TRBV5-1 to TRBJ2-2, with D unclear. Germline loops: CDR1 SGHRS, CDR2 YFSETQ. This CDR3 region has 12 residues. Trimming took 1 base from V and 7 from J, leaving 5 bases between them. CDR3 protein: CASSLSLGELFF. CDR3 nucleotides: TGCGCCAGCAGCTTGTCCCTCGGGGAGCTGTTTTTT.

The V and J genes are TRBV29-1 and TRBJ1-2; D gene uncertain. V was shortened by 3 bases and J by 2 bases, with 10 bases between the two germline ends. Germline V gives CDR1 SQVTM, CDR2 ANQGSEA. This CDR3 comprises 13 residues. The CDR3 loop reads CSVDAQSNYGYTF. CDR3 nucleotide sequence: TGCAGCGTTGATGCTCAGTCCAACTATGGCTACACCTTC.

J is TRBJ2-7 and V is TRBV27; D call uncertain. Germline CDR1 MNHEY, CDR2 SMNVEV (reference sequence). CDR3 length: 11 residues. V shed 7 bases and J shed 5 bases, with 9 bases lying between them. This CDR3 reads CASKGYDEQYF. CDR3 sequence (DNA): TGTGCCAGCAAGGGTTACGACGAGCAGTACTTC.

The genes are TRBV29-1 and TRBJ2-5; the D gene is possibly TRBD1 (5 bases). Per germline, CDR1 SQVTM and CDR2 ANQGSEA. This CDR3 has 15 amino acids. The V and J ends lost 2 bases and 4 bases respectively, with 17 bases between them. The chain's CDR3 is CSVESRTPVGETQYF. The CDR3 DNA sequence: TGCAGCGTTGAATCGCGGACACCCGTCGGAGAGACCCAGTACTTC.

The chain employs TRBV29-1 and TRBJ2-5, with D perhaps TRBD1 or TRBD2 (5 bases each). V was trimmed by 8 bases and J by 2 bases, leaving 18 bases between them. This CDR3 is built from 14 residues. Germline V lookup: CDR1 SQVTM, CDR2 ANQGSEA. The CDR3 DNA reads TGCAGCACGCACCGGGACCACTTACAAGAGACCCAGTACTTC. It codes for CSTHRDHLQETQYF.

This chain uses TRBV9 with TRBJ2-5, with 7 bases lining up with TRBD1. The V gene end was trimmed by 4 bases and the J gene end by 2 bases; junction bases not matched to a gene: 8. The CDR3 spans 15 residues. Per the germline V gene, CDR1 is SGDLS and CDR2 is YYNGEE. The CDR3 loop is CASSLSPGQQETQYF. CDR3 sequence (DNA): TGTGCCAGCAGCCTATCACCGGGACAGCAAGAGACCCAGTACTTC.

V and J are TRBV5-1 and TRBJ2-1; a possible D gene is TRBD2 (5 bases). Trimming removed 0 bases from V and 8 bases from J, with 15 bases in between. CDR1 is SGHRS, CDR2 YFSETQ, per germline. The CDR3 is 15 amino acids. The CDR3 region has the DNA TGCGCCAGCAGCTTGGCTGCTCCGGGGATCGATGAGCAGTTCTTC. This encodes CASSLAAPGIDEQFF.

This chain links TRBV29-1 with TRBJ2-5; D is possibly TRBD2 (6 bases). This CDR3 comprises 14 residues. CDR1 is SQVTM and CDR2 is ANQGSEA in the germline V gene. Trimming stripped 2 bases from V and 1 base from J, with 11 bases between. CDR3 amino acids: CSVELAHLQETQYF. The CDR3 bases are TGCAGCGTTGAACTAGCGCACCTCCAAGAGACCCAGTACTTC.

The chain couples TRBV18 to TRBJ2-4, with D maybe TRBD1 (7 bases). From germline, CDR1 is KGHSH and CDR2 LQKENI. V was pared by 3 bases and J by 0 bases, with 15 bases between. CDR3 length: 17 residues. The CDR3 DNA reads TGTGCCAGCTCACCGGAGGGACAGTTTGGAGCCAAAAACATTCAGTACTTC. Amino acids: CASSPEGQFGAKNIQYF.

This chain joins TRBV29-1 and TRBJ1-1; no clear D. The CDR3 covers 15 residues. The V end was cut by 0 bases, the J end by 3 bases, with 14 bases between. Germline V gives CDR1 SQVTM, CDR2 ANQGSEA. CDR3 bases: TGCAGCGTTGAAGACCCCCTGGACGGAGACACTGAAGCTTTCTTT. Its translation is CSVEDPLDGDTEAFF.

This clonotype was seen a handful of times. The gene calls are TRBV12-3 or TRBV12-4 and TRBJ2-7; tentatively, D is TRBD2 (6 bases). CDR3 size: 13 residues. V lost 5 bases, J lost 3 bases, and 11 bases lay in between. CDR3 nucleotide sequence: TGTGCCAGCAGTCCCCCGGGAGTCTACGAGCAGTACTTC. Translated: CASSPPGVYEQYF.

V and J are TRBV28 and TRBJ2-1; D remains ambiguous. The germline V gene encodes CDR1 MDHEN and CDR2 SYDVKM. Deletions cut 3 bases from V and 8 bases from J, with 8 bases between. The CDR3 sequence is 12 residues long. CDR3: CASSFSVHEQFF. Here the CDR3 DNA reads TGTGCCAGCAGTTTCTCTGTCCATGAGCAGTTCTTC.

This sequence joins TRBV29-1 and TRBJ2-7; 8 bases agree with TRBD1. The germline V gene has CDR1 SQVTM and CDR2 ANQGSEA. Trimming cost V 6 bases and J 2 bases; bases outside gene matches: 3. CDR3 length: 12 residues. CDR3 sequence (DNA): TGCAGCGTGTGGACAGGGCCCTACGAGCAGTACTTC. Its protein product is CSVWTGPYEQYF.